Listed below are T cell receptor beta chains from one sample, sequenced in a study of blood T cell repertoires in COVID-19. Produced via immunoSEQ multiplex PCR; TCRdb's table is partial and in-frame only. Seen here are 220,000 or so clones, 84% observed once, and the top ten hold 6.8%. Sequencing was performed on PBMCs or T cells enriched from blood (not recorded which). These receptors all stem from a woman aged 40 to 50 who had recovered from COVID-19. Each CDR3 is given with its conserved first and last residue. The D gene is left open where the match is weak. The size of a clone is reported for some rows only, either as once, few or many, or as a class for expanded clones.

abundance,j_gene,d_gene,v_gene,CDR3aa,CDR3nt
NA,TRBJ2-3,NA,TRBV5-5,CASSFDPRADTQYF,TGTGCCAGCAGCTTCGACCCTCGGGCAGATACGCAGTATTTT
NA,TRBJ2-2,TRBD2,TRBV7-2,CASSSRDYTNTGELFF,TGTGCCAGCAGTTCCCGGGACTACACGAACACCGGGGAGCTGTTTTTT
NA,TRBJ2-1,TRBD2,TRBV18,CASSPPTSGIRNEQFF,TGTGCCAGCTCACCACCGACTAGCGGGATTAGGAATGAGCAGTTCTTC
NA,TRBJ2-4,TRBD1,TRBV6-6,CASGTGRGNIQYF,TGTGCCAGCGGGACAGGGAGGGGAAACATTCAGTACTTC
NA,TRBJ2-4,TRBD2,TRBV7-2,CASSTSGSNIQYF,TGTGCCAGCAGCACAAGCGGGAGTAACATTCAGTACTTC
NA,TRBJ1-1,TRBD1,TRBV5-4,CASSSGQGLTEAFF,TGTGCCAGCAGCAGCGGACAGGGATTAACTGAAGCTTTCTTT
NA,TRBJ2-1,NA,TRBV28,CASSLIDQGLYNEQFF,TGTGCCAGCAGTTTAATAGACCAGGGGTTGTACAATGAGCAGTTCTTC
NA,TRBJ2-2,NA,TRBV19,CASTPLVGEGGELFF,TGTGCCAGTACCCCCCTGGTCGGTGAGGGCGGGGAGCTGTTTTTT
NA,TRBJ2-3,TRBD2,TRBV18,CASSPGTSGRTDTQYF,TGTGCCAGCTCACCTGGGACTAGCGGTCGCACAGATACGCAGTATTTT
NA,TRBJ2-1,NA,TRBV9,CASTAGFTWSNEQFF,TGTGCCAGCACCGCAGGGTTTACTTGGTCCAATGAGCAGTTCTTC
NA,TRBJ2-3,TRBD2,TRBV7-3,CASSTRAGATDTQYF,TGTGCCAGCAGCACACGAGCGGGGGCCACAGATACGCAGTATTTT
once,TRBJ2-3,TRBD2,TRBV15,CATSRGLASSTDTQYF,TGTGCCACCAGCAGGGGACTAGCGTCTAGCACAGATACGCAGTATTTT
NA,TRBJ1-1,NA,TRBV28,CASTGVKGTEAFF,TGTGCCAGCACCGGGGTTAAAGGCACTGAAGCTTTCTTT
few,TRBJ1-6,NA,TRBV25-1,CASSEQQGYNSPLHF,TGTGCCAGCAGTGAACAGCAGGGCTATAATTCACCCCTCCACTTT
NA,TRBJ2-2,TRBD1,TRBV2,CASSGGNGDGELFF,TGTGCCTCATCAGGGGGAAATGGGGACGGGGAGCTGTTTTTT
NA,TRBJ1-1,NA,TRBV9,CASSVDGMNTEAFF,TGTGCCAGCAGCGTAGACGGTATGAACACTGAAGCTTTCTTT
once,TRBJ1-3,NA,TRBV27,CATRGAGYTIYF,TGTGCCACCAGAGGGGCGGGATACACCATATATTTT
NA,TRBJ1-2,NA,TRBV10-2,CASSPGRGAPNYGYTF,TGCGCCAGCAGTCCAGGGAGGGGGGCTCCTAACTATGGCTACACCTTC
NA,TRBJ1-2,TRBD1,TRBV28,CASSLVPRTGYGYTF,TGTGCCAGCAGTTTAGTCCCCCGGACAGGGTATGGCTACACCTTC
once,TRBJ2-1,TRBD2,TRBV9,CASSVDGREYNEQFF,TGTGCCAGCAGCGTAGACGGGAGGGAATACAATGAGCAGTTCTTC
NA,TRBJ1-3,NA,TRBV28,CASSSRRRSGNTIYF,TGTGCCAGCAGTTCCCGCAGGCGCTCTGGAAACACCATATATTTT
NA,TRBJ2-3,NA,TRBV4-3,CASSRERWSTDTQYF,TGCGCCAGCAGCAGGGAGAGATGGAGCACAGATACGCAGTATTTT
NA,TRBJ1-5,NA,TRBV19,CASSPPRTRSNQPQHF,TGTGCCAGTAGTCCACCCCGGACTCGTAGCAATCAGCCCCAGCATTTT
few,TRBJ1-2,NA,TRBV15,CATSRSGGAGNYGYTF,TGTGCCACCAGCAGATCCGGCGGTGCGGGGAACTATGGCTACACCTTC
NA,TRBJ2-5,TRBD1,TRBV5-6,CASSFRTGTGQETQYF,TGTGCCAGCAGCTTCCGTACCGGGACAGGGCAAGAGACCCAGTACTTC
few,TRBJ1-5,TRBD1,TRBV2,CASRLTGGDFEPQHF,TGTGCCAGCAGGTTGACAGGGGGCGATTTCGAGCCCCAGCATTTT
NA,TRBJ2-1,NA,TRBV7-2,CASRLAVNNEQFF,TGTGCCAGCAGGCTTGCGGTAAACAATGAGCAGTTCTTC
NA,TRBJ2-7,TRBD2,TRBV3-1/TRBV3-2,CASSQFFAGAKAYEQYF,TGTGCCAGCAGCCAATTCTTCGCGGGAGCCAAGGCTTACGAGCAGTACTTC
NA,TRBJ2-1,NA,TRBV15,CATSSEFSGNNEQFF,TGTGCCACCAGCAGTGAGTTTAGCGGAAACAATGAGCAGTTCTTC
NA,TRBJ1-6,NA,TRBV12-5,CASGFGDNSPLHF,TGTGCTAGTGGTTTTGGAGATAATTCACCCCTCCACTTT
NA,TRBJ2-3,TRBD2,TRBV11-2,CASSLGASGITDTQYF,TGTGCCAGCAGCTTAGGGGCTAGCGGGATCACAGATACGCAGTATTTT
once,TRBJ2-5,TRBD2,TRBV5-1,CASSRSSGQETQYF,TGCGCCAGCAGCCGGTCTAGCGGTCAAGAGACCCAGTACTTC
NA,TRBJ1-1,NA,TRBV7-2,CASSPWSLGSVNTEAFF,TGTGCCAGCAGCCCCTGGAGTCTTGGGTCGGTGAACACTGAAGCTTTCTTT
NA,TRBJ2-1,TRBD2,TRBV25-1,CASSPRTSSGSYNEQFF,TGTGCCAGCAGCCCCCGGACTAGCTCGGGATCCTACAATGAGCAGTTCTTC
few,TRBJ2-3,TRBD1,TRBV2,CASSYDRGADTQYF,TGTGCCAGCAGCTATGACAGGGGTGCAGATACGCAGTATTTT
NA,TRBJ2-1,TRBD2,TRBV5-4,CASSLGSGTSYNEQFF,TGTGCCAGCAGCTTGGGTAGCGGGACCTCCTACAATGAGCAGTTCTTC
many,TRBJ2-3,TRBD2,TRBV7-9,CASSFGASGRRTDTQYF,TGTGCCAGCAGCTTCGGCGCTAGCGGGAGGCGCACAGATACGCAGTATTTT
few,TRBJ2-5,NA,TRBV11-2,CASSWRRGETQYF,TGTGCCAGCAGCTGGCGGAGAGGAGAGACCCAGTACTTC
NA,TRBJ1-1,NA,TRBV20-1,CSASYGTEAFF,TGCAGTGCTAGTTACGGCACTGAAGCTTTCTTT
NA,TRBJ1-4,NA,TRBV7-8,CASSLTPRSYEKLFF,TGTGCCAGCAGCTTAACACCCCGAAGTTATGAAAAACTGTTTTTT
NA,TRBJ1-5,NA,TRBV19,CASSQGYSNQPQHF,TGTGCCAGTAGTCAGGGGTACAGCAATCAGCCCCAGCATTTT
NA,TRBJ2-3,NA,TRBV9,CASSALTGIQGDTQYF,TGTGCCAGCAGCGCCCTAACAGGGATCCAGGGGGATACGCAGTATTTT
NA,TRBJ2-7,TRBD1,TRBV27,CASRVTGSYEQYF,TGTGCCAGCAGGGTGACAGGGTCCTACGAGCAGTACTTC
NA,TRBJ2-5,TRBD1,TRBV5-1,CASSVGQGNLETQYF,TGCGCCAGCAGCGTGGGACAGGGTAATTTAGAGACCCAGTACTTC
once,TRBJ1-2,TRBD1,TRBV30,CAWSLSIQGGYGYTF,TGTGCCTGGAGCCTATCAATACAGGGGGGCTATGGCTACACCTTC
NA,TRBJ1-2,NA,TRBV19,CASSYRSYGYTF,TGTGCCAGTAGTTACAGGTCCTATGGCTACACCTTC
once,TRBJ2-7,NA,TRBV2,CASSEAVVKQYF,TGTGCCAGCAGTGAAGCGGTAGTAAAGCAGTACTTC
NA,TRBJ2-3,NA,TRBV2,CASSSVSVGTQYF,TGTGCCAGTTCTAGTGTTTCGGTTGGTACGCAGTATTTT
NA,TRBJ2-2,TRBD2,TRBV4-1,CASSQAGPSGATGELFF,TGCGCCAGCAGCCAAGCGGGCCCTAGCGGGGCCACCGGGGAGCTGTTTTTT
few,TRBJ1-6,NA,TRBV30,CAWRLTEYNSPLHF,TGTGCCTGGAGGCTTACAGAATATAATTCACCCCTCCACTTT
NA,TRBJ2-2,TRBD1,TRBV10-3,CAIRHDQYQGVNTGELFF,TGTGCCATCAGACACGACCAATACCAGGGGGTGAACACCGGGGAGCTGTTTTTT
NA,TRBJ1-6,TRBD1,TRBV7-2,CASSIPGTGLLENSPLHF,TGTGCCAGCAGCATCCCCGGGACAGGGTTATTAGAAAATTCACCCCTCCACTTT
NA,TRBJ1-1,NA,TRBV11-2,CASTGLGAGEAFF,TGTGCCAGCACGGGCTTAGGGGCCGGTGAAGCTTTCTTT
NA,TRBJ1-1,TRBD1,TRBV18,CASSYGTANTEAFF,TGTGCCAGCTCATATGGGACAGCTAACACTGAAGCTTTCTTT
NA,TRBJ2-1,TRBD2,TRBV28,CASSRTSGEIYNEQFF,TGTGCCAGCAGTCGGACTAGCGGAGAGATTTACAATGAGCAGTTCTTC
NA,TRBJ1-2,NA,TRBV2,CATPEGNSNYGYTF,TGTGCCACCCCGGAGGGGAATTCTAACTATGGCTACACCTTC
NA,TRBJ1-2,NA,TRBV6-2/TRBV6-3,CASTPSRQDYGYTF,TGTGCCAGCACCCCCTCGCGCCAAGACTATGGCTACACCTTC
NA,TRBJ2-5,NA,TRBV5-8,CASSLRGSKETQYF,TGTGCCAGCAGCTTGCGAGGGAGTAAGGAGACCCAGTACTTC
few,TRBJ2-3,TRBD2,TRBV11-3,CASSGGRVTDTQYF,TGTGCCAGCAGCGGGGGGAGGGTCACAGATACGCAGTATTTT
NA,TRBJ1-1,TRBD1,TRBV19,CASSRTGKSNTEAFF,TGTGCCAGTAGCAGGACAGGGAAGTCAAACACTGAAGCTTTCTTT